These T cell receptor beta chains were read from a single sample in a study of cytomegalovirus exposure and HLA in healthy donors. Assay: immunoSEQ multiplex PCR; the TCRdb copy retains only in-frame clones and omits some. The repertoire holds about 180,000 clones, with almost 85% as singletons. The sequenced sample was PBMCs. These receptors were taken from a woman aged 45-60 years in good health and CMV-seronegative. Each CDR3 is given with its conserved first and last residue. The order of the fields is J gene, CDR3 length, V gene, CDR3 protein.

>TRBJ2-7|14|TRBV10-3
CAISEAPRGGEQYF
>TRBJ2-3|14|TRBV5-1
CASSLAVEADTQYF
>TRBJ2-5|17|TRBV5-4
CASSLAGLWGQQETQYF
>TRBJ2-3|13|TRBV18
CASSPPSTDTQYF
>TRBJ2-7|16|TRBV11-2
CASSLGVSRTAAEQYF
>TRBJ2-5|14|TRBV6-1
CASSVGTGQETQYF
>TRBJ2-1|14|TRBV7-3
CASSPQGRGNEQFF
>TRBJ2-3|13|TRBV9
CASSVAPADTQYF
>TRBJ2-1|15|TRBV9
CASSRRSGGALEQFF
>TRBJ2-5|17|TRBV5-1
CASSPLTSGGLGETQYF
>TRBJ2-5|16|TRBV7-9
CASSPRGSGGAQTQYF
>TRBJ2-3|17|TRBV5-1
CASQTQMLAVSTDTQYF
>TRBJ2-5|17|TRBV2
CASSGTSGRSVLETQYF
>TRBJ2-5|13|TRBV7-9
CASGVAGAETQYF
>TRBJ2-7|15|TRBV7-9
CASSYRQGPLSEQYF
>TRBJ1-4|16|TRBV28
CASSSQTGQVYEKLFF
>TRBJ2-5|12|TRBV29-1
CSVERGGETQYF
>TRBJ2-7|13|TRBV11-3
CASSPRTGNEQYF
>TRBJ2-3|14|TRBV28
CASSLSGGKDTQYF
>TRBJ2-4|12|TRBV6-1
CASSEGTDIQYF
>TRBJ1-2|14|TRBV7-9
CASSLANRVYGYTF
>TRBJ1-4|13|TRBV7-9
CASTYSSNEKLFF
>TRBJ1-3|13|TRBV10-3
CAISRTLGNTIYF
>TRBJ2-7|12|TRBV28
CASGQGFGEQYF
>TRBJ2-7|17|TRBV28
CASSFSRGRPGWDEQYF